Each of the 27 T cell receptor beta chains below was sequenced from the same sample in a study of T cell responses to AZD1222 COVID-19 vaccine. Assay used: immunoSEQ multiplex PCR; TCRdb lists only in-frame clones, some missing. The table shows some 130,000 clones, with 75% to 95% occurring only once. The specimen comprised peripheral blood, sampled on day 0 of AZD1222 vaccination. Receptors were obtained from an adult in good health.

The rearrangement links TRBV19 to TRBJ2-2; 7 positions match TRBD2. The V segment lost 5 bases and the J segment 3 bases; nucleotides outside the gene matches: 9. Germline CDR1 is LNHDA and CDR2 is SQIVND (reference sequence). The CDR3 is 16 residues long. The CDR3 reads CASSPQGRGDTGELFF. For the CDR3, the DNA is TGTGCCAGTAGTCCCCAAGGTCGGGGGGACACCGGGGAGCTGTTTTTT.

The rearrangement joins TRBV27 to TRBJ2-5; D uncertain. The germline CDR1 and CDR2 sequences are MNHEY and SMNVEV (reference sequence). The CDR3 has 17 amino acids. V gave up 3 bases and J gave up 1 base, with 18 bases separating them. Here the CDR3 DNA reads TGTGCCAGCAGTTTCTCTCCCCGCACAAATGTCCAAGAGACCCAGTACTTC. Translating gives CASSFSPRTNVQETQYF.

The CDR3 DNA follows: TGTGCCAGCAGCGCAAGCAGGGGCCCCGGAGGGTCACCCCTCCACTTT. Translation gives CASSASRGPGGSPLHF. V and J are TRBV11-1 and TRBJ1-6; D might be TRBD1 (6 bases). The CDR3 consists of 16 residues. The ends were cut back, 5 bases at V and 10 bases at J, with 21 bases in the middle. Germline CDR1 and CDR2: SGHAT and FQDESV (reference sequence).

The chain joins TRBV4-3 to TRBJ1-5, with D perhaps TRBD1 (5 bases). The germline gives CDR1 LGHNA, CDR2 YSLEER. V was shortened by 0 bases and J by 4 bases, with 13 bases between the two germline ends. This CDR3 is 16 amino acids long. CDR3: CASSQELGVPNQPQHF. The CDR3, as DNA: TGCGCCAGCAGCCAAGAGCTAGGGGTTCCGAATCAGCCCCAGCATTTT.

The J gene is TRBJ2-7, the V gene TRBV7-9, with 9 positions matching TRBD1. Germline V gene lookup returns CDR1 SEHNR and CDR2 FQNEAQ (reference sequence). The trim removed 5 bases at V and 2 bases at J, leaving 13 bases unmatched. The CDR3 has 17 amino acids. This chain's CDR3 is CASSLPGTGQRAYEQYF. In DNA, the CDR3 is TGTGCCAGCAGCCTCCCCGGGACAGGGCAGAGGGCCTACGAGCAGTACTTC.

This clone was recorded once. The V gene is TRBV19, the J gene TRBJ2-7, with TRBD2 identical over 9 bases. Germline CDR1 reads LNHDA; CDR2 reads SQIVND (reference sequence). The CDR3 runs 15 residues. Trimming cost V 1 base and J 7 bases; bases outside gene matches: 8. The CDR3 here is CASSIVASGAKEQYF. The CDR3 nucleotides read TGTGCCAGTAGTATAGTGGCTAGCGGGGCGAAGGAGCAGTACTTC. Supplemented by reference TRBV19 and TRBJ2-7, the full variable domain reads DGGITQSPKYLFRKEGQNVTLSCEQNLNHDAMYWYRQDPGQGLRLIYYSQIVNDFQKGDIAEGYSVSREKKESFPLTVTSAQKNPTAFYLCASSIVASGAKEQYFGPGTRLTVT.

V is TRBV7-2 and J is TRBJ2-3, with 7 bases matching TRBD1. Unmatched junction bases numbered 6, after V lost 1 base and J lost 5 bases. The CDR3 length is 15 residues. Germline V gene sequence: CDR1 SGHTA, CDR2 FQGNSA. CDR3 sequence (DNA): TGTGCCAGCAGCTTAGGAGGGGGCCGAGAAGATACGCAGTATTTT. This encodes CASSLGGGREDTQYF.

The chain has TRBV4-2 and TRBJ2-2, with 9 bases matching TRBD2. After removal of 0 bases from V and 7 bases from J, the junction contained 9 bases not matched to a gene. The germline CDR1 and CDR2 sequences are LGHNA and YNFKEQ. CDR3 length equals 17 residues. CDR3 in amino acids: CASSQDLFSGGVGELFF. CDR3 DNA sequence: TGTGCCAGCAGCCAAGATTTGTTTAGCGGGGGAGTCGGGGAGCTGTTTTTT.

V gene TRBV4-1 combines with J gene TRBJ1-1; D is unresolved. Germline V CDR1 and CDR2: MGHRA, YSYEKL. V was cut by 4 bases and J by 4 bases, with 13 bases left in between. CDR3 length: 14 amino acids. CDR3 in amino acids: CASSREGLLTEAFF. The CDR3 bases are TGCGCCAGCAGCCGGGAAGGTCTTCTCACTGAAGCTTTCTTT.

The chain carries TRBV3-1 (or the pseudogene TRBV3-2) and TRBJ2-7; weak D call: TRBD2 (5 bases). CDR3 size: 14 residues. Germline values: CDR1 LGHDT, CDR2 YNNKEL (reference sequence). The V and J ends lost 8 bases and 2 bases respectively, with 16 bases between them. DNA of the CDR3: TGTGCCAGCGCCTGGAGTCGGGGAACCTACGAGCAGTACTTC. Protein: CASAWSRGTYEQYF.

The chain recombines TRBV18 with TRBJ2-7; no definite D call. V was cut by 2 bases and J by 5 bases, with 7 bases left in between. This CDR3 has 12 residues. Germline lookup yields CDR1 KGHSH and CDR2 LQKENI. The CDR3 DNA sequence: TGTGCCAGCTCACCATCTGAGGACGAGCAGTACTTC. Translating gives CASSPSEDEQYF.

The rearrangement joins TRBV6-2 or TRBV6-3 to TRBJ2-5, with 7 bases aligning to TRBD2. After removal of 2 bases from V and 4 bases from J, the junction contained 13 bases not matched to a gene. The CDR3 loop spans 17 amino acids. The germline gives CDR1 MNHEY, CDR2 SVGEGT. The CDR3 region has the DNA TGTGCCAGCAGTTACACGCCGGGAGGCAGCGTTTTAGAGACCCAGTACTTC. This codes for CASSYTPGGSVLETQYF.

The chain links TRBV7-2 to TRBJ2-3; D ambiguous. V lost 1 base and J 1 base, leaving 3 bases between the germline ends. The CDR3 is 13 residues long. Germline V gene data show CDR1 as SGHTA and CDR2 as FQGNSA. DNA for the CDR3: TGTGCCAGCAGCTTAGACGGCACAGATACGCAGTATTTT. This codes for CASSLDGTDTQYF.

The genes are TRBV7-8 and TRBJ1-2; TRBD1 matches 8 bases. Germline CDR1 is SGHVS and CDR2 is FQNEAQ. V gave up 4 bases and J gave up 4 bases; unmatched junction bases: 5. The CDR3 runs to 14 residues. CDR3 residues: CASSSQGAVYGYTF. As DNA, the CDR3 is TGTGCCAGCAGCTCTCAGGGGGCGGTCTATGGCTACACCTTC.

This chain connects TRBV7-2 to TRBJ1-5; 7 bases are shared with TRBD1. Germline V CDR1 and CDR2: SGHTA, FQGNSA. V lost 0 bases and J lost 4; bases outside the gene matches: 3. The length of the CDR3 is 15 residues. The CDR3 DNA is TGTGCCAGCAGCTTAGCAGGGACAGCTAATCAGCCCCAGCATTTT. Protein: CASSLAGTANQPQHF.

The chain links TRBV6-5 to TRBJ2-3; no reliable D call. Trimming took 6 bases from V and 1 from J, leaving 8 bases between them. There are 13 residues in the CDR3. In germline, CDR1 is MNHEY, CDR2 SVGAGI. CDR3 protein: CASSFPGTDTQYF. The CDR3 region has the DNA TGTGCCAGCAGCTTCCCGGGCACAGATACGCAGTATTTT.

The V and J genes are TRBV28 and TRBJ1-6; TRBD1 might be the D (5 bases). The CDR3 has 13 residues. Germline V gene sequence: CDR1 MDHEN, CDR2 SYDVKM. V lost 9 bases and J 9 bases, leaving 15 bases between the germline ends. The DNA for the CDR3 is TGTGCCAGTAAAACTACAGGTTTTTCACCCCTCCACTTT. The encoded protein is CASKTTGFSPLHF.

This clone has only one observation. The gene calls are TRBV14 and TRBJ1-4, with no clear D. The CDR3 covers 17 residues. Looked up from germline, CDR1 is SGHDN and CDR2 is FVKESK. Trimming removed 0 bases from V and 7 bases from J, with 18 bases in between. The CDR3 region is CASSQDLRREGGEKLFF. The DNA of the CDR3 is TGTGCCAGCAGCCAAGATCTGAGGCGCGAGGGTGGTGAAAAACTGTTTTTT. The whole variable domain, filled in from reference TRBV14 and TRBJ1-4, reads EAGVTQFPSHSVIEKGQTVTLRCDPISGHDNLYWYRRVMGKEIKFLLHFVKESKQDESGMPNNRFLAERTGGTYSTLKVQPAELEDSGVYFCASSQDLRREGGEKLFFGSGTQLSVL.

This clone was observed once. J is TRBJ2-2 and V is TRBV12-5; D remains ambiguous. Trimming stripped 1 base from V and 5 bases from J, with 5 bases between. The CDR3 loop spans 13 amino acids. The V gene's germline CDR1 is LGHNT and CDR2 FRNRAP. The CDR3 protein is CASGLENTGELFF. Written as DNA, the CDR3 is TGTGCTAGTGGTTTGGAAAATACCGGGGAGCTGTTTTTT.

The CDR3 DNA reads as TGCGCCAGCAGTGAGGCGAACACAGATACGCAGTATTTT. Translation: CASSEANTDTQYF. The V gene is TRBV10-1, the J gene TRBJ2-3; D is unresolved. From germline, CDR1 is WNHNN and CDR2 SYGVQD (reference sequence). This CDR3 spans 13 amino acids. Deletions cut 2 bases from V and 2 bases from J, with 5 bases between.

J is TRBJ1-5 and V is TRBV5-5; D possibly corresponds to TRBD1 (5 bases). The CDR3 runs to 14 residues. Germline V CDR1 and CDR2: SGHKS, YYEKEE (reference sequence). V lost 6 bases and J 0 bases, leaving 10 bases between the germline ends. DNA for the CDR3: TGTGCCAGCACCATGACAGCTAGCAATCAGCCCCAGCATTTT. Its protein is CASTMTASNQPQHF.

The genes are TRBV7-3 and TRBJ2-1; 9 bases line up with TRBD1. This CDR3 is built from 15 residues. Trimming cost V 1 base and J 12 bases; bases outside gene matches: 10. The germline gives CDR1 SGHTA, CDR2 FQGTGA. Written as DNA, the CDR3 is TGTGCCAGCAGCTTAAGTACAGGGGGCAGGTCAGGGCAGTTCTTC. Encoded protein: CASSLSTGGRSGQFF.

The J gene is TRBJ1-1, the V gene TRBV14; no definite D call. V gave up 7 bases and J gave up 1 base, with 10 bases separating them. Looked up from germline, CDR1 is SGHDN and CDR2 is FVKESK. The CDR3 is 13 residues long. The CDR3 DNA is TGTGCCAGCACATGGGGTCGGAACACTGAAGCTTTCTTT. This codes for CASTWGRNTEAFF.

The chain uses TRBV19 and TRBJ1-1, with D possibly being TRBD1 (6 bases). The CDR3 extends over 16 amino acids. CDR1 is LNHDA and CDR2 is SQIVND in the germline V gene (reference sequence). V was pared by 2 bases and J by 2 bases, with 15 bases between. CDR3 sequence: CASSIRSGARNTEAFF. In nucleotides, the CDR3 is TGTGCCAGTAGTATAAGATCGGGGGCGCGAAACACTGAAGCTTTCTTT.

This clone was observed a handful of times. Here the CDR3 DNA reads TGTGCCAGCAGCTTGCAGGGCAGGGGCTACACCTTC. It is translated as CASSLQGRGYTF. This chain links TRBV5-4 with TRBJ1-2, with a possible D match to TRBD1 (5 bases). The CDR3 runs 12 residues. Germline CDR1 and CDR2: SGHNT and YYREEE (reference sequence). The V end lost 1 base, the J end lost 8 bases, and 9 bases lay between the germline ends.

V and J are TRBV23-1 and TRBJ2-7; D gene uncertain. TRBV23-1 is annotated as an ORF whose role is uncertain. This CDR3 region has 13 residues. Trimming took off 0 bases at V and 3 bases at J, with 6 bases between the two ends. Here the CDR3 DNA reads TGCGCCAGCAGTCAATCGTTGGGCTACGAGCAGTACTTC. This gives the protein CASSQSLGYEQYF.

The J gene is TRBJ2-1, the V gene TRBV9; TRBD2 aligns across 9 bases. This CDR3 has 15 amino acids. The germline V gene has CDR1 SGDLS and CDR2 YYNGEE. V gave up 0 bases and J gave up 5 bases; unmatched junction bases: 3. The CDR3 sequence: CASSVVAGGHNEQFF. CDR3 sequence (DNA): TGTGCCAGCAGCGTAGTGGCGGGGGGGCACAATGAGCAGTTCTTC.